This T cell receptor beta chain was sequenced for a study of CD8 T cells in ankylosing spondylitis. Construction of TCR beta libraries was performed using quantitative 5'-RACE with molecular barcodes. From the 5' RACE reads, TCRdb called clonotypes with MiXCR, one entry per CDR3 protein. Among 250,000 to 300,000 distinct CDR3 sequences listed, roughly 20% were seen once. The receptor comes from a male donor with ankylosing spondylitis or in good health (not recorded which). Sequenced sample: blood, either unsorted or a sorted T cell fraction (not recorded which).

The CDR3: CSVKAGGDCGYTF. The CDR3 DNA sequence: TGCAGTGTCAAAGCAGGGGGCGACTGTGGCTACACCTTC. The J gene is TRBJ1-2, the V gene TRBV20-1; the match to TRBD1 covers 8 bases. With V trimmed by 7 bases and J by 7 bases, 11 bases remained unmatched. Germline values: CDR1 DFQATT, CDR2 SNEGSKA (reference sequence). CDR3 length equals 13 residues.